Below, one T cell receptor (beta chain) is given with its context. The antigen is not known. The data derive from a study of CD8+CD57+ T cells in acquired aplastic anemia. General study results and limits: It was found that some 31 CD8+ CDR3 sequences were shared between patients and controls.

Germline V lookup: CDR1 KGHDR, CDR2 SFDVKD. The CDR3 has 13 residues. Trimming at V came to 7 bases and at J to 6 bases, leaving 4 bases not matched to a gene. Template material for TCR beta VDJ and CDR3 profiling consisted of genomic DNA. One entry per CDR3 protein, called by TCRdb with MiXCR from the reads. The table has 55,000 to 80,000 distinct CDR3 sequences, 45% to 55% seen once. The chain combines TRBV24-1 with TRBJ2-7, with TRBD2 matching over 11 bases. The sample consisted of sorted CD4+, CD8+, or CD8+CD57+ T cells (not recorded which) from PBMCs. This clonotype was sampled from a human donor in good health, serving as a control. The CDR3 DNA reads TGTGCCACCAGCGGCACTAGCGGGGGCGAGCAGTACTTC. As protein: CATSGTSGGEQYF.